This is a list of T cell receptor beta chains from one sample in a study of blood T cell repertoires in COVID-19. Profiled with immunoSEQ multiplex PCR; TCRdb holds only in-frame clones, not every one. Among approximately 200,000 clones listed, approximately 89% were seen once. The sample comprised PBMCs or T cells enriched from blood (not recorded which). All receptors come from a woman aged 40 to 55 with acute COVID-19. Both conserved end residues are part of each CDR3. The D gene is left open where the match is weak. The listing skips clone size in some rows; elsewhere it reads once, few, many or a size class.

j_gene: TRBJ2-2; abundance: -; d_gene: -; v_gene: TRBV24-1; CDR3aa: CAPTPRVLQTNTGELFF; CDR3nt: TGTGCCCCGACCCCCCGAGTGTTACAGACAAACACCGGGGAGCTGTTTTTT
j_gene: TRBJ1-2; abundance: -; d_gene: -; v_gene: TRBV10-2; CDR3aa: CASSESTSVNYGYTF; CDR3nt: TGCGCCAGCAGTGAGTCGACCAGCGTTAACTATGGCTACACCTTC
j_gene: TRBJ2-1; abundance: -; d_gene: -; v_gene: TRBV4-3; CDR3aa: CASSQGRGGWDNEQFF; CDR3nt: TGCGCCAGCAGCCAAGGCCGCGGGGGCTGGGACAATGAGCAGTTCTTC
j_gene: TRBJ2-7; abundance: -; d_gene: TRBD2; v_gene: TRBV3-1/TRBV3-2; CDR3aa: CASSQGVSGYYEQYF; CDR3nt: TGTGCCAGCAGCCAAGGTGTTAGCGGGTACTACGAGCAGTACTTC
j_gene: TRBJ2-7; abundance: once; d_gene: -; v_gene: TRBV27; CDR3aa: CASSFRGSNEQYF; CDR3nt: TGTGCCAGCAGTTTTAGGGGGAGCAACGAGCAGTACTTC
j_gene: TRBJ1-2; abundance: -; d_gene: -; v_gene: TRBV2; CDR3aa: CASSEPQGYSYGYTF; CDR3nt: TGTGCCAGCAGTGAACCCCAGGGGTACTCCTATGGCTACACCTTC
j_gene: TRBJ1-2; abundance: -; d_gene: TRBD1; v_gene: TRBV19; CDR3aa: CASSLGQGPTQLYGYTF; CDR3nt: TGTGCCAGTAGTCTGGGACAGGGCCCCACCCAACTTTATGGCTACACCTTC
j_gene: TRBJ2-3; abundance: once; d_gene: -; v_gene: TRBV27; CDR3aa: CASSPPTADTQYF; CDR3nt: TGTGCCAGCAGTCCGCCCACGGCAGATACGCAGTATTTT
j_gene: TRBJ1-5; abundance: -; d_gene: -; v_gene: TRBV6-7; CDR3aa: CASPGKRCNQPQHF; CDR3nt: TGTGCCAGCCCAGGGAAACGATGCAATCAGCCCCAGCATTTT
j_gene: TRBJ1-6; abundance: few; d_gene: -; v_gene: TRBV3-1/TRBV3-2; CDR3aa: CASSQVSRGSPLHF; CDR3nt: TGTGCCAGCAGCCAAGTATCGCGGGGGTCGCCCCTCCACTTT
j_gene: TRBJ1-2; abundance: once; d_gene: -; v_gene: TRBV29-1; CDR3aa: CSVEAGFYGYTF; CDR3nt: TGCAGCGTTGAGGCAGGATTCTATGGCTACACCTTC
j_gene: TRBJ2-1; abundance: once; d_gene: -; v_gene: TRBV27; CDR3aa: CASSRTGLSVDEQFF; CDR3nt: TGTGCCAGCAGTCGAACAGGGCTCTCTGTCGATGAGCAGTTCTTC
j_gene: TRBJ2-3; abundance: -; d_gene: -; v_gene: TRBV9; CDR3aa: CASSAGTDTQYF; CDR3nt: TGTGCCAGCAGCGCCGGCACAGATACGCAGTATTTT
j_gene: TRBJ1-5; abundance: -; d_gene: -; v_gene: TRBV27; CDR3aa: CASSLRENQPQHF; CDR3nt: TGTGCCAGCAGTTTACGTGAGAATCAGCCCCAGCATTTT
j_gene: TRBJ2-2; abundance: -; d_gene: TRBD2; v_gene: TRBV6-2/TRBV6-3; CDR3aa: CASSYPWRGGHGELFF; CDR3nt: TGTGCCAGCAGTTACCCCTGGCGGGGGGGTCACGGGGAGCTGTTTTTT
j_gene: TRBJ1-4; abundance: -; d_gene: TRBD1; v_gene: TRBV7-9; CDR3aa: CASSFGQGANEKLFF; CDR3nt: TGTGCCAGCAGCTTTGGGCAGGGGGCGAATGAAAAACTGTTTTTT